The 23 T cell receptor beta chains presented below share a single source sample, sequenced in a study of OX40 agonist ivuxolimab in advanced cancers. Assay: immunoSEQ multiplex PCR; the TCRdb copy retains only in-frame clones and omits some. The repertoire holds 76,000 or so clones, roughly 85% seen once, with roughly 0.66% in the top ten. This material consisted of CD4+ or CD8+ T cells sorted from blood, taken in a trial of the OX40 agonist ivuxolimab. These receptors were taken from an adult with an advanced solid tumor such as melanoma, head and neck, liver or kidney cancer.

The chain combines TRBV4-3 with TRBJ1-1, with TRBD1 as a possible D gene (5 bases). Germline V gene lookup returns CDR1 LGHNA and CDR2 YSLEER. The V gene lost 0 bases and the J gene lost 0 bases, with 17 bases spanning the gap. The CDR3 is 18 residues long. The chain's CDR3 is CASSQDREDTRVNTEAFF. The DNA of the CDR3 is TGCGCCAGCAGCCAAGATAGGGAGGACACCCGGGTGAACACTGAAGCTTTCTTT.

The chain has TRBV2 and TRBJ1-5; the D gene is possibly TRBD1 (5 bases). Trimming stripped 2 bases from V and 1 base from J, with 18 bases between. Per germline, CDR1 SNHLY and CDR2 FYNNEI. This CDR3 comprises 18 residues. CDR3 sequence (DNA): TGTGCCAGCAGTGAATCCGGGACGGGAGACTTAAGCAATCAGCCCCAGCATTTT. This gives the protein CASSESGTGDLSNQPQHF.

This clone was recorded only once. The same CDR3 is also encoded by other DNA sequences in this sample. The V call is TRBV7-8, the J call TRBJ1-3; D possibly corresponds to TRBD1 (5 bases). This CDR3 region has 14 residues. The V end lost 2 bases, the J end lost 2 bases, and 7 bases lay between the germline ends. Germline V CDR1 and CDR2: SGHVS, FQNEAQ. CDR3 in amino acids: CASSLWGTGNTIYF. In nucleotides, the CDR3 is TGTGCCAGCAGCTTATGGGGGACTGGAAACACCATATATTTT.

This clone was counted once. This chain connects TRBV1 to TRBJ1-2; the D call TRBD1 from the table was never checked on the DNA. TRBV1 is flagged as a pseudogene. This CDR3 spans 13 amino acids. The CDR3 coding sequence is TGCACCAGCAGCCATACAGGTGACTATGGCTACACCTTC. This encodes CTSSHTGDYGYTF.

This clone was picked up one time. The rearrangement uses TRBV14 and TRBJ1-3; D is undetermined. This CDR3 has 14 residues. Deletions cut 1 base from V and 3 bases from J, with 7 bases between. CDR1 and CDR2 (germline): SGHDN, FVKESK. This CDR3 reads CASSQVGYGNTIYF. The CDR3 coding sequence is TGTGCCAGCAGCCAAGTAGGGTATGGAAACACCATATATTTT. Full variable domain (outside the CDR3, taken from reference TRBV14 and TRBJ1-3): EAGVTQFPSHSVIEKGQTVTLRCDPISGHDNLYWYRRVMGKEIKFLLHFVKESKQDESGMPNNRFLAERTGGTYSTLKVQPAELEDSGVYFCASSQVGYGNTIYFGEGSWLTVV.

The chain couples TRBV7-2 to TRBJ1-4, with 7 bases fitting TRBD1. J was trimmed by 5 bases and V by 0 bases; bases with no gene match: 6. The germline V gene encodes CDR1 SGHTA and CDR2 FQGNSA. The CDR3 is made up of 16 amino acids. CDR3 bases: TGTGCCAGCAGCTTAGCAGAAGGGACAGTAAATGAAAAACTGTTTTTT. The encoded protein is CASSLAEGTVNEKLFF.

The V and J genes are TRBV6-1 and TRBJ1-1, with D possibly matching TRBD1 (5 bases). The CDR3 has 14 residues. Per germline, CDR1 MNHNS and CDR2 SASEGT. Deletions cut 7 bases from V and 4 bases from J, with 16 bases between. The CDR3 nucleotides are TGTGCCAGCAACCGAGAGGGGCGGAGCACTGAAGCTTTCTTT. This gives the protein CASNREGRSTEAFF.

The chain joins TRBV4-3 to TRBJ2-7, with a possible D match to TRBD1 (5 bases). This CDR3 is 18 amino acids long. Per germline, CDR1 LGHNA and CDR2 YSLEER. The V gene lost 0 bases and the J gene lost 3 bases, with 21 bases spanning the gap. CDR3 residues: CASSQETGRATTSYEQYF. The CDR3 DNA reads TGCGCCAGCAGCCAAGAAACAGGTAGGGCCACCACCAGCTACGAGCAGTACTTC.

V and J are TRBV18 and TRBJ1-5; 12 bases match TRBD1. The CDR3 runs to 15 residues. V lost 3 bases and J lost 6; bases outside the gene matches: 3. CDR1 and CDR2 (germline): KGHSH, LQKENI. CDR3 sequence reads: CASSPGQGAGQPQHF. The CDR3 nucleotides read TGTGCCAGCTCACCGGGACAGGGGGCAGGTCAGCCCCAGCATTTT.

The V call is TRBV10-3, the J call TRBJ1-5, with D perhaps matching TRBD1 (5 bases). V lost 5 bases and J lost 0, with 11 bases in between. The CDR3 length is 15 residues. Looked up from germline, CDR1 is ENHRY and CDR2 is SYGVKD. This chain's CDR3 is CAISQGFLSNQPQHF. The CDR3 DNA is TGTGCCATCAGTCAGGGATTCCTTAGCAATCAGCCCCAGCATTTT.

The rearrangement joins TRBV6-5 to TRBJ1-1, with D uncertain. The ends were cut back, 3 bases at V and 1 base at J, with 6 bases in the middle. This CDR3 is built from 13 residues. From germline, CDR1 is MNHEY and CDR2 SVGAGI. The CDR3 protein is CASSYAGNTEAFF. In nucleotides, the CDR3 is TGTGCCAGCAGTTATGCGGGGAACACTGAAGCTTTCTTT.

V and J are TRBV16 and TRBJ2-1, with D tentatively TRBD2 (5 bases). The CDR3 is 15 residues long. Germline values: CDR1 KGHSY, CDR2 FQNENV. V dropped 1 base and J dropped 12 bases, with 19 bases sitting between them. The CDR3 here is CASSQFGPGREGQFF. The CDR3 DNA is TGTGCCAGCAGCCAATTCGGCCCAGGACGAGAGGGGCAGTTCTTC.

This clone was recorded a few times. The chain is built from TRBV19 and TRBJ1-5; D unclear. The V end was cut by 5 bases, the J end by 1 base, with 6 bases between. The CDR3 is 13 amino acids. Looked up from germline, CDR1 is LNHDA and CDR2 is SQIVND (reference sequence). CDR3 amino acids: CASSWESNQPQHF. CDR3 sequence (DNA): TGTGCCAGTAGTTGGGAGAGCAATCAGCCCCAGCATTTT.

The chain is built from TRBV5-6 and TRBJ1-2; 10 bases align to TRBD1. Germline V gene sequence: CDR1 SGHDT, CDR2 YYEEEE. This CDR3 has 12 amino acids. The V and J ends lost 4 bases and 12 bases, in that order; junction bases with no gene match: 6. This chain's CDR3 is CASSPRTGGNTF. CDR3 in DNA: TGTGCCAGCAGCCCACGGACAGGGGGAAACACCTTC.

This clone was observed a handful of times. This rearrangement joins TRBV27 to TRBJ1-2; 9 nucleotides agree with TRBD1. Germline CDR1 reads MNHEY; CDR2 reads SMNVEV (reference sequence). CDR3 size: 16 residues. V dropped 5 bases and J dropped 4; count of bases not matched to a gene: 11. The CDR3 protein is CASSPRTGERGYGYTF. CDR3 DNA: TGTGCCAGCAGTCCCCGGACAGGGGAGCGTGGCTATGGCTACACCTTC.

The genes are TRBV7-2 and TRBJ2-5; 11 nucleotides agree with TRBD2. The germline V gene has CDR1 SGHTA and CDR2 FQGNSA. CDR3 size: 17 residues. Unmatched junction bases numbered 7, after V lost 4 bases and J lost 0 bases. CDR3 in amino acids: CASSSWLAGGYQETQYF. CDR3 nucleotides: TGTGCCAGCAGCTCTTGGCTAGCGGGGGGCTACCAAGAGACCCAGTACTTC.

The rearrangement joins TRBV4-1 to TRBJ2-7; possible D gene TRBD1, 6 bases. This CDR3 is 14 amino acids long. The germline gives CDR1 MGHRA, CDR2 YSYEKL. V shed 3 bases and J shed 2 bases, with 11 bases lying between them. The CDR3 bases are TGCGCCAGCAGCCATGGGCAGGGGACCTACGAGCAGTACTTC. Its protein is CASSHGQGTYEQYF.

The rearrangement links TRBV19 to TRBJ1-3; a weak D match, TRBD1 (5 bases). Trimming removed 3 bases at V and 0 bases at J, with 15 bases between. Germline loops: CDR1 LNHDA, CDR2 SQIVND (reference sequence). CDR3 length: 17 residues. CDR3 DNA sequence: TGTGCCAGTAGTATTGCCCTGGGACGGATCTCTGGAAACACCATATATTTT. It translates to CASSIALGRISGNTIYF.

Points on this clone: Other nucleotide sequences from this sample produce the same CDR3. The genes are TRBV18 and TRBJ1-1; 9 nucleotides line up with TRBD1. The CDR3 sequence is 15 residues long. Germline trimming cut 3 bases from V and 0 bases from J; bases unmatched to any gene: 2. Germline CDR1 KGHSH, CDR2 LQKENI. For the CDR3, the DNA is TGTGCCAGCTCACCCGGGACAGGGATGAACACTGAAGCTTTCTTT. It yields the protein CASSPGTGMNTEAFF.

This chain joins TRBV6-5 and TRBJ2-2; no clear D. The CDR3 has 16 amino acids. V was pared by 0 bases and J by 2 bases, with 10 bases between. The V gene's germline CDR1 is MNHEY and CDR2 SVGAGI. As DNA, the CDR3 is TGTGCCAGCAGTTACTCGTACTCAATTAACACCGGGGAGCTGTTTTTT. Translated, it gives CASSYSYSINTGELFF.

This clone appeared once. The rearrangement links TRBV29-1 to TRBJ1-1; 7 nucleotides agree with TRBD1. Germline assignment: CDR1 SQVTM and CDR2 ANQGSEA. The trim removed 1 base at V and 6 bases at J, leaving 8 bases unmatched. This CDR3 is built from 14 residues. CDR3 residues: CSVEVLRGAAEAFF. As DNA, the CDR3 is TGCAGCGTTGAAGTTCTCAGGGGGGCCGCTGAAGCTTTCTTT.

The chain joins TRBV6-1 to TRBJ2-7, with D perhaps TRBD2 (5 bases). Germline V lookup: CDR1 MNHNS, CDR2 SASEGT. This CDR3 has 14 amino acids. Between the trimmed V and J ends, which lost 4 bases and 0 bases, there was a span of 10 bases. The CDR3 DNA follows: TGTGCCAGCAGTGGCGAGCGGAGCTCCTACGAGCAGTACTTC. Protein: CASSGERSSYEQYF.

The genes are TRBV7-2 and TRBJ2-5; perhaps D is TRBD1 or TRBD2 (5 bases each). This CDR3 is built from 14 residues. CDR1 is SGHTA, CDR2 FQGNSA, per germline. Trimming took off 5 bases at V and 5 bases at J, with 15 bases between the two ends. The CDR3 reads CASSLTGGAETQYF. The CDR3 region has the DNA TGTGCCAGCAGCCTTACAGGAGGTGCTGAGACCCAGTACTTC.